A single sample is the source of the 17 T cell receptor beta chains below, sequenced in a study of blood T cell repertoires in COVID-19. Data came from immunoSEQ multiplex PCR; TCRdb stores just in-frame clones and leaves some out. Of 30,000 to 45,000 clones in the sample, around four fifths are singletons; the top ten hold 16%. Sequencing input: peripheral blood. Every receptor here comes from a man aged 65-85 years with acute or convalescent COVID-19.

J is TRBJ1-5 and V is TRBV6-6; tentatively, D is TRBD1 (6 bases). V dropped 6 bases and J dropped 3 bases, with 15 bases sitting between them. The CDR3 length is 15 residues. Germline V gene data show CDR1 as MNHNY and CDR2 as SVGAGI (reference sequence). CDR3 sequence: CASSNLRQANQPQHF. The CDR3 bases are TGTGCCAGCAGCAACCTCAGACAGGCCAATCAGCCCCAGCATTTT.

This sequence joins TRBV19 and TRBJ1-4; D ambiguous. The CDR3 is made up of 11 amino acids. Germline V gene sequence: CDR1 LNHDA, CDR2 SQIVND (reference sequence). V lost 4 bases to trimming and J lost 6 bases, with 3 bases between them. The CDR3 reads CASSTDEKLFF. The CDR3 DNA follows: TGTGCCAGTAGTACAGATGAAAAACTGTTTTTT.

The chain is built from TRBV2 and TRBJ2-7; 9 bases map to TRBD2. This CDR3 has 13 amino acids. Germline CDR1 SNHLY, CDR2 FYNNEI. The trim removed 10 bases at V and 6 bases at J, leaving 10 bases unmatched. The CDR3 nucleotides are TGTGCCACCATCTCGGGACTAGCTGGCGAGCAGTACTTC. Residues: CATISGLAGEQYF.

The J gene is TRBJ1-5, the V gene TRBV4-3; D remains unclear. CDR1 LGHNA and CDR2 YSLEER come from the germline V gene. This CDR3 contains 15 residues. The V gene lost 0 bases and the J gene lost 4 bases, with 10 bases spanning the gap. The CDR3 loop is CASSQDDEENQPQHF. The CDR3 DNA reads TGCGCCAGCAGCCAAGATGATGAGGAAAATCAGCCCCAGCATTTT.

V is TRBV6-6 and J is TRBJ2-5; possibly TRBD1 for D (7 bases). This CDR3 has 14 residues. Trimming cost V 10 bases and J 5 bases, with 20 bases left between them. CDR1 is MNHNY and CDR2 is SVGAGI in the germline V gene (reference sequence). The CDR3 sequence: CATRQGGSGETQYF. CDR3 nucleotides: TGTGCCACCCGCCAGGGGGGCTCAGGGGAGACCCAGTACTTC.

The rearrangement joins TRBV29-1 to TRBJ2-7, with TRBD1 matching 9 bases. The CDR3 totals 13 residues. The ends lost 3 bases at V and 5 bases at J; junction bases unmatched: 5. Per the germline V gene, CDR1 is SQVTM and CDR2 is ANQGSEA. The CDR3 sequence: CSVDGTGTDEQYF. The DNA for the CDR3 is TGCAGCGTTGACGGGACAGGGACCGACGAGCAGTACTTC.

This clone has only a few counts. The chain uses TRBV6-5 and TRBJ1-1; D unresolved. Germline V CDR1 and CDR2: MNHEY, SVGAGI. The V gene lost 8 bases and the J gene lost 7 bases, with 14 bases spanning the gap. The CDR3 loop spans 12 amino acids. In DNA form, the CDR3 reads TGTGCCAGCGGGAGTTCTTTGAGTGAAGCTTTCTTT. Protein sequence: CASGSSLSEAFF.

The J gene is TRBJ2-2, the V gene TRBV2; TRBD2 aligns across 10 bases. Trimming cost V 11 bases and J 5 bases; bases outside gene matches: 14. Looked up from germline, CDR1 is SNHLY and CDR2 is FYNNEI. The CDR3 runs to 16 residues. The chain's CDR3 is CASQASGRAGTGELFF. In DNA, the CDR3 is TGTGCCTCCCAAGCGAGCGGGAGGGCTGGTACCGGGGAGCTGTTTTTT.

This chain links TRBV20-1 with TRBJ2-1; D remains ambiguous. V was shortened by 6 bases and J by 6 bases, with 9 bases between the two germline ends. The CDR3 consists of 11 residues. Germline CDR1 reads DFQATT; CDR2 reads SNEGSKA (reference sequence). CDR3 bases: TGCAGTGCGGCTGAAGTCAATGAGCAGTTCTTC. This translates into CSAAEVNEQFF.

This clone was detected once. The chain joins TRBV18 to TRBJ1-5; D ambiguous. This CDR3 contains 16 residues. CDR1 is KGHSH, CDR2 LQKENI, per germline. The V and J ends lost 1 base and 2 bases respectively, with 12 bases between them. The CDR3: CASSPLGEFGNQPQHF. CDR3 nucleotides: TGTGCCAGCTCACCACTCGGGGAGTTCGGCAATCAGCCCCAGCATTTT.

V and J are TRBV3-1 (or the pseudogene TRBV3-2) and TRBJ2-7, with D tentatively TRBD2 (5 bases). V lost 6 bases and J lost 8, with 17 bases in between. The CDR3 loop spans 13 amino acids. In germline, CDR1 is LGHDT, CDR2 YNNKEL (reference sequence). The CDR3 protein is CASSPLGEKKQYF. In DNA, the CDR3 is TGTGCCAGCAGTCCCCTTGGGGAGAAGAAGCAGTACTTC.

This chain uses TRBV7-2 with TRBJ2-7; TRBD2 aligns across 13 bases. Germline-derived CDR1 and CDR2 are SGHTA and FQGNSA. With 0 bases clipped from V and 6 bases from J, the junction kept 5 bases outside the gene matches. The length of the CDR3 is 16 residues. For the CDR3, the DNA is TGTGCCAGCAGCTTAGCGATGGGACTAGCGGGATCCGAGCAGTACTTC. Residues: CASSLAMGLAGSEQYF.

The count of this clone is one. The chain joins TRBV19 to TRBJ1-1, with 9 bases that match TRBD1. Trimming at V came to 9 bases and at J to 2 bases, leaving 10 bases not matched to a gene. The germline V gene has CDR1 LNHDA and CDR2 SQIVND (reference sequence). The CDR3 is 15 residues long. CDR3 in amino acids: CASKISGQGNTEAFF. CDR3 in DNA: TGTGCCAGCAAAATTTCGGGACAGGGAAACACTGAAGCTTTCTTT.

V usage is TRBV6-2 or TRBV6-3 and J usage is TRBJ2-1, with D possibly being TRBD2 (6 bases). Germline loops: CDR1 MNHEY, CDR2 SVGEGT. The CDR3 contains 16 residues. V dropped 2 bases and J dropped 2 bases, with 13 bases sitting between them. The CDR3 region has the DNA TGTGCCAGCAGTTACCTCAGCGGGCCCGCCTACAATGAGCAGTTCTTC. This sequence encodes CASSYLSGPAYNEQFF.

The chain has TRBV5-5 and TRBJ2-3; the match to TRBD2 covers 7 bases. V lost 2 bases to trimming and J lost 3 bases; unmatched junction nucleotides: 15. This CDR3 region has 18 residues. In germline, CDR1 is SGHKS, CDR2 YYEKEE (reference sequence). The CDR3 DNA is TGTGCCAGCAGCTTTCGCTCGGGAGGCCTGACCCCTACAGATACGCAGTATTTT. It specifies CASSFRSGGLTPTDTQYF.

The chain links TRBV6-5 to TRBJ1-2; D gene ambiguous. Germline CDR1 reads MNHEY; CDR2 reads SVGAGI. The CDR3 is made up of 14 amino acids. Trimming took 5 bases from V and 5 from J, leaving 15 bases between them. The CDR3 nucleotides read TGTGCCAGCAGTAAGGACTTCGTTGGGTATGGCTACACCTTC. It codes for CASSKDFVGYGYTF.

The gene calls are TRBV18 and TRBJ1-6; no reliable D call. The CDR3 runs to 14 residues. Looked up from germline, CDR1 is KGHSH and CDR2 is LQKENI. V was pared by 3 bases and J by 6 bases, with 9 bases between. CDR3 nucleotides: TGTGCCAGCTCACCTAAGACGGGTAATTCACCCCTCCACTTT. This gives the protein CASSPKTGNSPLHF. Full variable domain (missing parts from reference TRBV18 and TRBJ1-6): NAGVMQNPRHLVRRRGQEARLRCSPMKGHSHVYWYRQLPEEGLKFMVYLQKENIIDESGMPKERFSAEFPKEGPSILRIQQVVRGDSAAYFCASSPKTGNSPLHFGNGTRLTVT.